These T cell receptor beta chains were read from a single sample in a study of cytomegalovirus exposure and HLA in healthy donors. Produced via immunoSEQ multiplex PCR; TCRdb's table is partial and in-frame only. The table has about 130,000 clones, roughly 85% seen once. Input material: PBMCs. Receptors originate from a boy between 10 and 17 years old in good health and CMV-seronegative. Each CDR3 is given with its conserved first and last residue. D genes are given only for firm matches. Clone size is stated in some rows and not others, as once, few, many or a class when expanded.

d_call j_call cdr3_length clone_size v_call cdr3_aa cdr3_nt
TRBD1 TRBJ2-2 15 few TRBV5-1 CASSAKTGFTGELFF TGCGCCAGCAGCGCCAAGACAGGGTTTACCGGGGAGCTGTTTTTT
- TRBJ2-7 16 - TRBV7-8 CASSNRTHYSSYEQYF TGTGCCAGCAGCAACCGGACTCATTACAGCTCCTACGAGCAGTACTTC
TRBD2 TRBJ2-3 18 - TRBV6-4 CASTPGLAGRVEADTQYF TGTGCCAGCACCCCGGGACTAGCGGGGAGGGTTGAGGCAGATACGCAGTATTTT
TRBD2 TRBJ2-5 17 - TRBV14 CASSQELAGVETETQYF TGTGCCAGCAGCCAAGAACTAGCGGGAGTAGAAACAGAGACCCAGTACTTC
TRBD2 TRBJ2-3 17 few TRBV7-9 CASSSPPGGAGTDTQYF TGTGCCAGCAGCTCCCCTCCGGGGGGAGCAGGCACAGATACGCAGTATTTT
- TRBJ2-7 13 once TRBV15 CATSRDYSYEQYF TGTGCCACCAGCAGAGATTACTCCTACGAGCAGTACTTC
- TRBJ2-7 12 - TRBV29-1 CSVRTGTSEQYF TGCAGCGTCAGGACAGGGACTAGCGAGCAGTACTTC
- TRBJ1-1 16 - TRBV9 CASSVATEGRSTEAFF TGTGCCAGCAGCGTAGCTACGGAAGGGAGGAGCACTGAAGCTTTCTTT
- TRBJ1-5 15 - TRBV2 CASSDLDKESQPQHF TGTGCCAGCAGTGACTTGGACAAAGAGAGTCAGCCCCAGCATTTT
- TRBJ2-3 16 - TRBV9 CASSVLALSSTDTQYF TGTGCCAGCAGCGTATTGGCCCTCTCAAGCACAGATACGCAGTATTTT
TRBD2 TRBJ2-7 15 - TRBV19 CASSPGTSGSYEQYF TGTGCCAGTAGTCCCGGGACTAGCGGTTCCTACGAGCAGTACTTC
TRBD1 TRBJ2-5 15 - TRBV11-1 CASSSHLDREETQYF TGTGCCAGCAGCTCCCATCTGGACAGGGAAGAGACCCAGTACTTC
TRBD2 TRBJ2-1 16 few TRBV5-1 CASSFTGTSGYNEQFF TGCGCCAGCAGCTTTACCGGGACTAGCGGGTACAATGAGCAGTTCTTC
TRBD1 TRBJ1-5 18 - TRBV7-9 CASSSAGTGTYSNQPQHF TGTGCCAGCAGCTCGGCGGGGACAGGGACATATAGCAATCAGCCCCAGCATTTT
- TRBJ2-7 12 - TRBV7-2 CASSLPGYEQYF TGTGCCAGCAGCTTACCGGGATACGAGCAGTACTTC
- TRBJ2-5 14 - TRBV4-2 CASSQVPGEWEQYF TGTGCCAGCAGCCAAGTCCCAGGGGAGTGGGAGCAGTACTTC
TRBD2 TRBJ2-5 14 - TRBV30 CAWSVPSGSETQYF TGTGCCTGGAGTGTACCCAGCGGGAGTGAGACCCAGTACTTC
- TRBJ1-5 15 - TRBV7-2 CASSQGLGAYQPQHF TGTGCCAGCAGCCAGGGACTGGGTGCTTATCAGCCCCAGCATTTT
TRBD2 TRBJ2-7 14 - TRBV18 CASSSGLAGVEQYF TGTGCCAGCTCATCGGGACTAGCGGGAGTCGAGCAGTACTTC
TRBD2 TRBJ2-6 19 - TRBV4-1 CASSQAGLASFSGANVLTF TGCGCCAGCAGCCAAGCGGGACTAGCTTCTTTCTCTGGGGCCAACGTCCTGACTTTC
TRBD1 TRBJ2-2 16 few TRBV19 CASRTEGARRGGELFF TGTGCCAGTAGGACCGAGGGGGCGCGAAGGGGCGGGGAGCTGTTTTTT
TRBD1 TRBJ1-4 13 - TRBV27 CASTETGNEKLFF TGTGCCAGCACCGAGACAGGGAACGAAAAACTGTTTTTT
TRBD1 TRBJ1-1 15 - TRBV6-6 CASREQGQLYTEAFF TGTGCCAGCAGGGAACAGGGACAGCTCTACACTGAAGCTTTCTTT
- TRBJ2-1 15 - TRBV7-9 CASSLGRERYNEQFF TGTGCCAGCAGCTTAGGTCGGGAGAGGTACAATGAGCAGTTCTTC
- TRBJ1-3 16 - TRBV6-1 CASSEGGSRSGNTIYF TGTGCCAGCAGTGAAGGGGGCTCACGCTCTGGAAACACCATATATTTT
- TRBJ2-2 14 - TRBV9 CASSVVGASGELFF TGTGCCAGCAGCGTAGTAGGGGCATCCGGGGAGCTGTTTTTT
- TRBJ2-2 14 - TRBV27 CASRGMGAAGELFF TGTGCCAGCAGAGGTATGGGAGCAGCCGGGGAGCTGTTTTTT
- TRBJ1-1 13 once TRBV2 CASSGQMNTEAFF TGTGCCAGCAGTGGCCAGATGAACACTGAAGCTTTCTTT
- TRBJ2-5 11 - TRBV11-3 CASSSEETQYF TGTGCCAGCAGCTCCGAGGAGACCCAGTACTTC
TRBD1 TRBJ1-1 12 - TRBV29-1 CSVYQGGTEAFF TGCAGCGTTTACCAGGGGGGCACTGAAGCTTTCTTT
- TRBJ1-1 15 - TRBV12-5 CASGPARGGTTEAFF TGTGCTAGTGGTCCCGCTCGGGGGGGTACGACGGAAGCTTTCTTT
TRBD1 TRBJ1-1 13 few TRBV25-1 CASSESDRAGAFF TGTGCCAGCAGTGAGTCGGACAGGGCCGGGGCTTTCTTT
- TRBJ1-2 9 - TRBV6-1 CASDLGYTF TGTGCCAGCGACTTGGGCTACACCTTC
TRBD2 TRBJ2-7 15 - TRBV6-1 CASSPISGGHYEQYF TGTGCCAGCAGTCCGATTAGCGGGGGCCACTACGAGCAGTACTTC
TRBD1 TRBJ1-2 18 - TRBV5-6 CASSWRGQGEDLDYGYTF TGTGCCAGCAGCTGGAGGGGACAGGGGGAAGATTTGGACTATGGCTACACCTTC
TRBD2 TRBJ2-3 16 - TRBV5-1 CASSLGLAGGTDTQYF TGCGCCAGCAGCTTGGGACTAGCGGGAGGGACAGATACGCAGTATTTT
TRBD2 TRBJ2-1 16 - TRBV6-5 CASSYSSGGPGDEQFF TGTGCCAGCAGTTACTCATCGGGAGGGCCTGGGGATGAGCAGTTCTTC
TRBD1 TRBJ2-7 15 once TRBV4-3 CASSQYRGETYEQYF TGCGCCAGCAGCCAATACAGGGGAGAGACCTACGAGCAGTACTTC
TRBD2 TRBJ2-3 20 - TRBV5-1 CASSLGRLAGVTRGTDTQYF TGCGCCAGCAGCCTAGGACGACTAGCGGGAGTGACCCGAGGCACAGATACGCAGTATTTT
TRBD1 TRBJ1-1 18 - TRBV4-1 CASSPNRLTGRMNTEAFF TGCGCCAGCAGCCCAAACCGACTGACAGGGCGGATGAACACTGAAGCTTTCTTT
- TRBJ2-3 14 - TRBV5-1 CASSLATSTDTQYF TGCGCCAGCAGCTTGGCAACTAGCACAGATACGCAGTATTTT
- TRBJ1-5 16 - TRBV4-1 CASSPTTGTSNQPQHF TGCGCCAGCAGTCCCACTACAGGGACTAGCAATCAGCCCCAGCATTTT
- TRBJ2-7 15 - TRBV14 CASSQDQAHSYEQYF TGTGCCAGCAGCCAAGATCAGGCCCACTCCTACGAGCAGTACTTC
- TRBJ1-2 12 - TRBV10-3 CAIRGQLTGYTF TGTGCCATCAGGGGACAATTGACTGGCTACACCTTC
TRBD1 TRBJ1-5 16 - TRBV29-1 CSALVVGDRVGQPQHF TGCAGCGCCCTGGTGGTTGGGGACAGGGTAGGTCAGCCCCAGCATTTT
- TRBJ2-7 18 few TRBV2 CASSESGSPFVSSYEQYF TGTGCCAGCAGTGAGTCAGGGTCCCCCTTTGTTAGCTCCTACGAGCAGTACTTC
TRBD1 TRBJ2-3 14 few TRBV7-2 CASSYGQGTDTQYF TGTGCCAGCAGCTACGGACAGGGCACAGATACGCAGTATTTT
- TRBJ1-1 15 - TRBV11-1 CASSLVEGTLTEAFF TGTGCCAGCAGCTTAGTCGAGGGGACACTCACTGAAGCTTTCTTT
- TRBJ1-1 15 - TRBV18 CASSPPGRQDTEAFF TGTGCCAGCTCACCACCGGGCAGGCAGGACACTGAAGCTTTCTTT
TRBD1 TRBJ2-2 15 - TRBV27 CASSLSMTGPGELFF TGTGCCAGCAGTTTATCGATGACAGGGCCCGGGGAGCTGTTTTTT
- TRBJ2-1 11 once TRBV30 CACAPPDEQFF TGTGCCTGTGCCCCGCCGGATGAGCAGTTCTTC
TRBD2 TRBJ2-1 15 - TRBV5-1 CASSLAGRANNEQFF TGCGCCAGCAGCTTGGCCGGGAGGGCCAATAATGAGCAGTTCTTC
TRBD2 TRBJ2-1 17 - TRBV25-1 CASSESLAGESYNEQFF TGTGCCAGCAGTGAATCCCTAGCGGGAGAATCCTACAATGAGCAGTTCTTC
TRBD2 TRBJ2-1 14 - TRBV6-1 CASTRTSFSNEQFF TGTGCCAGCACAAGGACTAGCTTTTCCAATGAGCAGTTCTTC
- TRBJ2-1 14 - TRBV7-9 CASSASAPYNEQFF TGTGCCAGCAGCGCTAGCGCCCCCTACAATGAGCAGTTCTTC
- TRBJ2-6 14 - TRBV30 CAWSTGIGANVLTF TGTGCCTGGAGTACAGGGATTGGGGCCAACGTCCTGACTTTC
- TRBJ2-1 11 - TRBV30 CAWTVYNEQFF TGTGCCTGGACAGTATACAATGAGCAGTTCTTC
- TRBJ2-1 12 - TRBV9 CASAGTAHEQFF TGTGCCAGCGCCGGGACTGCCCATGAGCAGTTCTTC
TRBD2 TRBJ2-7 14 - TRBV12-5 CASGPREGDYEQYF TGTGCTAGTGGACCGCGGGAGGGGGACTACGAGCAGTACTTC
TRBD1 TRBJ1-4 15 - TRBV27 CASSLRGLVNEKLFF TGTGCCAGCAGTTTAAGGGGGCTCGTTAATGAAAAACTGTTTTTT